The subject of this entry is one T cell receptor beta chain. Study processing details: Estimated nucleated cell counts came from reference gene primer amplification. Sequencing used immunoSEQ multiplex PCR; TCRdb keeps in-frame clones, though not all of them. V, J and clone size are those of that table, while D and trimming were read from the DNA. The sample has about 77,000 clones, 80% seen once. The sample belongs to a study of blood T cell repertoires in COVID-19. Across the study: The United States, Italy and Spain provided the acute and convalescent COVID-19 samples. Sample material is recorded as cDNA or gDNA derived from T cells, B-cell-depleted T cells, or PBMCs.

Germline V gene lookup returns CDR1 SGHTA and CDR2 FQGNSA. The CDR3 has 10 residues. V was pared by 8 bases and J by 8 bases, with 9 bases between. The sequenced sample was peripheral blood. The receptor was isolated from a woman in her 70s with acute or convalescent COVID-19. The J gene is TRBJ1-2, the V gene TRBV7-2; no reliable D call. This CDR3 reads CASPTGGYTF. Here the CDR3 DNA reads TGTGCCAGCCCTACGGGAGGCTACACCTTC.